This TCR beta chain derives from a study of blood T cell repertoires in COVID-19. About the research overall: Samples taken during acute and convalescent COVID-19 were collected in the United States, Italy and Spain. Sample material is recorded as cDNA or gDNA derived from T cells, B-cell-depleted T cells, or PBMCs.

As originally analysed: Using reference gene primer amplification, nucleated cell counts were estimated. Assay: immunoSEQ multiplex PCR; the TCRdb copy retains only in-frame clones and omits some. V, J and clone size are those of that table, while D and trimming were read from the DNA. The table includes 200,000 or so clones, under 85% detected once. This clone was picked up a small number of times. The CDR3 consists of 9 residues. The germline gives CDR1 DFQATT, CDR2 SNEGSKA (reference sequence). This TCR was sampled from a woman aged 40 to 50 with acute or convalescent COVID-19. Sequencing was done on a sample of peripheral blood. The chain has TRBV20-1 and TRBJ1-6; no clear D gene. CDR3 nucleotide sequence: TGCACTACCAATTCACCCCTCCACTTT. Protein: CTTNSPLHF.